This paragraph covers one T cell receptor (beta chain) sequence. The antigen is unknown. This record comes from a study of T cell responses to AZD1222 COVID-19 vaccine. Only in-frame clones appear in the TCRdb table, and some are missing; sequencing was by immunoSEQ multiplex PCR. There are 100,000 to 150,000 clones in the sample; about 90% occur only once, and about 1.5% lies in the top ten. The study, taken as a whole, reports: Baseline serology detected seropositivity in only six or seven AZD1222 recipients.

V dropped 3 bases and J dropped 6 bases, with 7 bases sitting between them. CDR3 length equals 12 residues. The germline gives CDR1 KGHSH, CDR2 LQKENI. The genes are TRBV18 and TRBJ2-3; D remains unclear. Here the sequenced sample was peripheral blood, taken on day 0 of AZD1222 vaccination. The TCR originated in an adult in good health. The CDR3 protein is CASSPRRDTQYF. The CDR3 coding sequence is TGTGCCAGCTCACCGCGTAGGGATACGCAGTATTTT.